The TCR beta chain under discussion was sequenced for a study of T cells after yellow fever vaccination. Study findings and constraints: The booster saw the reappearance of most primary-vaccination clones (about 95% CD4, roughly 90% CD8). Clonotypes shared by both compartments, CD4 and CD8, made up a small share.

CDR1 is ENHRY, CDR2 SYGVKD, per germline. The V end was cut by 6 bases, the J end by 6 bases, with 7 bases between. The CDR3 is 11 amino acids. This clonotype was detected ten times or more. The antigen is undetermined. Via MiXCR, TCRdb re-called the 5' RACE reads, giving one row per CDR3 protein. The sample consists of roughly 320,000 distinct CDR3 sequences, about 10% of them appearing once. The chain couples TRBV10-3 to TRBJ2-3; D unresolved. This receptor was identified in a young man who received the YFV17D yellow fever vaccine. The sample consisted of CD4+ T cells sorted from PBMCs, taken 45 days after the yellow fever booster vaccination. The CDR3 sequence: CAIRERDTQYF. In nucleotides, the CDR3 is TGTGCCATCAGGGAGAGGGATACGCAGTATTTT.